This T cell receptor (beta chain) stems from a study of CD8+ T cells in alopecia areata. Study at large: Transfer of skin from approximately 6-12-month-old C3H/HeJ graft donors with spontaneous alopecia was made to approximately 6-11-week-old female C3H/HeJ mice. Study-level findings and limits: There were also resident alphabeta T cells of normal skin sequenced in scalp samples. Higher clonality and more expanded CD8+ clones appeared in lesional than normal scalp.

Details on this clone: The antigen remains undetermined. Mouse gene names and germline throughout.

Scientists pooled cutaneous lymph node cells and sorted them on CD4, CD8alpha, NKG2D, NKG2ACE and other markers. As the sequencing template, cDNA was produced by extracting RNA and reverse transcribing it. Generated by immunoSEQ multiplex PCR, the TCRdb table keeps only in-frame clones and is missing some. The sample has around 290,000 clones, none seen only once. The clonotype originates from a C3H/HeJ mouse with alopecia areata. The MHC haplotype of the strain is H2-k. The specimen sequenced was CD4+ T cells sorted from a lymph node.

The CDR3 spells CTCSAENWGGYAEQFF. The CDR3 DNA, read in part, is TGCACCTGCAGTGCAGAAAACTGGGGGGGCTATGCT. The chain has TRBV1 and TRBJ2-1; 10 bases are a match to TRBD2. The CDR3 end is not reached by the read, which stops 4 residues before it; the germline J gene fills it in. This CDR3 contains 16 residues. The germline V gene has CDR1 NSQYPW and CDR2 LRSPGD (reference sequence). V lost 0 bases to trimming and J lost 3 bases; unmatched junction nucleotides: 2.